A single sample is the source of the 21 T cell receptor beta chains below, sequenced in a study of T cells in Graves' hyperthyroidism and ophthalmopathy. Template material for amplifying TCR beta CDR3 regions consisted of RNA transcripts. First-round RT-PCR with HTBI primers amplified the TCR CDR3 region. TCRdb itself ran the multiplex PCR reads through MiXCR, one entry per CDR3 protein. Of roughly 100,000 distinct CDR3 sequences in the sample, roughly 50% were seen once. Input material: blood. These TCRs come from a man in his forties or fifties with Graves' hyperthyroidism.

The rearrangement uses TRBV20-1 and TRBJ2-7, with D possibly TRBD2 on 5 matching bases. Per the germline V gene, CDR1 is DFQATT and CDR2 is SNEGSKA (reference sequence). This CDR3 has 13 residues. Trimming pared 3 bases from V and 5 bases from J, leaving 14 bases between. CDR3 nucleotides: TGCAGTGCTAGGGGAGCGCGAGAAGACGAGCAGTACTTC. It specifies CSARGAREDEQYF.

V is TRBV29-1 and J is TRBJ1-1; D call uncertain. The CDR3 runs 9 residues. V was pared by 0 bases and J by 12 bases, with 5 bases between. From germline, CDR1 is SQVTM and CDR2 ANQGSEA. CDR3 coding DNA: TGCAGCGTTGAAGATCACCCTTTCTTT. Encoded protein: CSVEDHPFF.

A word on this clonotype: At one end, the junction sequence differs from germline, possibly due to a read error. This chain joins TRBV7-6 and TRBJ2-7, with a possible D match to TRBD2 (5 bases). Germline values: CDR1 SGHVS, CDR2 FNYEAQ. There are 16 residues in the CDR3. The CDR3 reads CASSLVAGVSSYEQHF. CDR3 nucleotides: TGTGCCAGCAGCTTAGTCGCGGGTGTGAGTTCCTACGAGCAGCACTTC.

V is TRBV5-1 and J is TRBJ2-7; 8 positions agree with TRBD2. V lost 6 bases, J lost 7 bases, and 9 bases stayed unmatched. This CDR3 region has 13 residues. Germline V lookup: CDR1 SGHRS, CDR2 YFSETQ. The CDR3 reads CASTREGTGEQYF. As DNA, the CDR3 is TGCGCCAGCACCCGGGAGGGCACCGGGGAGCAGTACTTC.

This clonotype was seen repeatedly, ten times or more. The conserved closing phenylalanine or tryptophan is absent in this CDR3, likely reflecting a read error. V is TRBV7-6 and J is TRBJ2-5; D not resolved. Germline lookup yields CDR1 SGHVS and CDR2 FNYEAQ. This CDR3 has 13 residues. V was pared by 6 bases and J by 1 base, with 9 bases between. The CDR3 loop is CASRPSAQETQYS. The CDR3 DNA reads as TGTGCCAGCAGACCCAGCGCCCAAGAGACCCAGTACTCC.

In this sample, this clonotype turned up many times. This chain joins TRBV12-3 or TRBV12-4 and TRBJ1-2; the match to TRBD1 covers 7 bases. The CDR3 length is 13 residues. Trimming at V came to 2 bases and at J to 7 bases, leaving 4 bases not matched to a gene. CDR3 sequence reads: CASSLNRGVGYTF. Written as DNA, the CDR3 is TGTGCCAGCAGTTTAAACAGGGGTGTTGGCTACACCTTC.

This clonotype was seen ten or more times. V gene TRBV11-2 combines with J gene TRBJ2-3; possibly TRBD1 or TRBD2 for D (5 bases each). The CDR3 is 14 amino acids. V was cut by 2 bases and J by 4 bases, with 10 bases left in between. Germline V CDR1 and CDR2: SGHAT, FQNNGV. This chain's CDR3 is CASSLRGVADTQYF. The DNA for the CDR3 is TGTGCCAGCAGCTTAAGGGGAGTTGCAGATACGCAGTATTTT.

The chain couples TRBV19 to TRBJ2-2; 8 nucleotides agree with TRBD1. V gave up 5 bases and J gave up 8 bases; unmatched junction bases: 7. Germline CDR1 reads LNHDA; CDR2 reads SQIVND (reference sequence). This CDR3 is 14 amino acids long. CDR3 in amino acids: CASSPGTGKGELFF. As DNA, the CDR3 is TGTGCCAGTAGTCCGGGGACAGGCAAGGGGGAGCTGTTTTTT.

This clonotype was counted at least ten times. The rearrangement joins TRBV7-9 to TRBJ2-6; D possibly corresponds to TRBD1 (6 bases). The CDR3 extends over 17 amino acids. Germline V gives CDR1 SEHNR, CDR2 FQNEAQ (reference sequence). V lost 6 bases, J lost 0 bases, and 15 bases lay in between. The CDR3 sequence is CASSTGQILSGANVLTF. In DNA, the CDR3 is TGTGCCAGCAGTACTGGACAGATCCTCTCTGGGGCCAACGTCCTGACTTTC.

This clonotype was detected a few times. The rearrangement joins TRBV11-1 to TRBJ2-7; 7 bases align to TRBD2. The CDR3 is 15 amino acids. The germline V gene has CDR1 SGHAT and CDR2 FQDESV (reference sequence). Unmatched junction bases numbered 9, after V lost 5 bases and J lost 2 bases. CDR3 in DNA: TGTGCCAGCAGCCATAGCGGGCTGAGCGCCTACGAGCAGTACTTC. Protein sequence: CASSHSGLSAYEQYF. Variable domain in full (rest from reference TRBV11-1 and TRBJ2-7): EAEVAQSPRYKITEKSQAVAFWCDPISGHATLYWYRQILGQGPELLVQFQDESVVDDSQLPKDRFSAERLKGVDSTLKIQPAELGDSAMYLCASSHSGLSAYEQYFGPGTRLTVT.

The CDR3 sequence is CATSDLGLKVFYEQYV. For the CDR3, the DNA is TGTGCCACCAGTGATTTGGGTCTGAAGGTTTTCTACGAGCAGTACGTC. The V gene is TRBV24-1, the J gene TRBJ2-7; D not resolved. The ends were cut back, 0 bases at V and 3 bases at J, with 14 bases in the middle. The CDR3 runs to 16 residues. The germline V gene encodes CDR1 KGHDR and CDR2 SFDVKD.

V gene TRBV20-1 combines with J gene TRBJ2-1, with TRBD2 identical over 7 bases. With 0 bases clipped from V and 3 bases from J, the junction kept 5 bases outside the gene matches. Germline V CDR1 and CDR2: DFQATT, SNEGSKA (reference sequence). The CDR3 consists of 15 residues. CDR3 DNA: TGCAGTGCTAGAGATCTAGCGGTCAACTACAATGAGCAGTTCTTC. Its translation is CSARDLAVNYNEQFF.

This clonotype was recorded at least ten times. This chain's CDR3 is CASSVDLYNEQFF. CDR3 sequence (DNA): TGTGCCAGCAGCGTAGACCTATACAATGAGCAGTTCTTC. The chain links TRBV2 to TRBJ2-1; D call uncertain. Germline V gives CDR1 SNHLY, CDR2 FYNNEI. The CDR3 is made up of 13 amino acids. Trimming pared 6 bases from V and 4 bases from J, leaving 10 bases between.

The chain employs TRBV7-3 and TRBJ2-7; TRBD2 matches 8 bases. The CDR3 has 15 residues. V was pared by 1 base and J by 11 bases, with 13 bases of the junction left unmatched. Germline V gene data show CDR1 as SGHTA and CDR2 as FQGTGA. The CDR3 region has the DNA TGTGCCAGCAGCTTAAACGGGGGGGTGAACACCGGGGAGTACTTC. Protein product: CASSLNGGVNTGEYF.

This clonotype was recorded many times. This chain joins TRBV5-4 and TRBJ2-2; no clear D gene. The CDR3 sequence is 16 residues long. V was shortened by 0 bases and J by 2 bases, with 11 bases between the two germline ends. The V gene's germline CDR1 is SGHNT and CDR2 YYREEE (reference sequence). The CDR3 is CASSLGRTLNTGELFF. The DNA of the CDR3 is TGTGCCAGCAGCTTGGGCCGCACCCTTAACACCGGGGAGCTGTTTTTT.

This chain links TRBV10-3 with TRBJ2-3; 7 nucleotides agree with TRBD2. CDR1 ENHRY and CDR2 SYGVKD come from the germline V gene. The CDR3 is made up of 15 amino acids. V trimming: 6 bases; J trimming: 2 bases; junction bases outside the gene matches: 8. The CDR3 loop is CAIRPLAELTDTQYF. The CDR3 DNA reads as TGTGCCATCAGGCCGCTAGCGGAACTCACAGATACGCAGTATTTT.

Worth noting for this clonotype: In this CDR3 the conserved last residue, phenylalanine or tryptophan, is missing, so a read error is likely. The chain combines TRBV7-9 with TRBJ1-1, with D perhaps matching TRBD1 (5 bases). The CDR3 is made up of 15 amino acids. Germline V gene lookup returns CDR1 SEHNR and CDR2 FQNEAQ (reference sequence). The CDR3 bases are TGTGCCGGCAGCTTGGTGGGGCTGGGGTCTACTGAAGCTTTCTGT. Amino acid sequence: CAGSLVGLGSTEAFC.

To note about this clonotype: This may come from a read error, since a much larger clone is one base off. This is likely a read error, given that the CDR3 carries no conserved phenylalanine or tryptophan at its end. V is TRBV6-2 or TRBV6-3 and J is TRBJ2-3; possibly TRBD2 for D (7 bases). V was trimmed by 6 bases and J by 0 bases, leaving 10 bases between them. Germline V gene lookup returns CDR1 MNHEY and CDR2 SVGEGT. This CDR3 has 14 residues. The CDR3, as DNA: TGTGCCAGCAGGTCGGGGGGCAGCACAGATACGCAGTATTCT. Its protein product is CASRSGGSTDTQYS.

The rearrangement joins TRBV29-1 to TRBJ1-4; 8 positions agree with TRBD1. CDR3 length equals 15 residues. The ends lost 3 bases at V and 7 bases at J; junction bases unmatched: 10. Germline CDR1 is SQVTM and CDR2 is ANQGSEA. The CDR3 region has the DNA TGCAGCGTTGATGGGAGGCAGGGGGCGGGTGAAAAACTGTTTTTT. It is translated as CSVDGRQGAGEKLFF.

A word on this clonotype: No DNA is shown, since the ends of the CDR3 on it are uncertain; the CDR3 is the one TCRdb lists. The CDR3: CASSVDGAAGANVLTFGDTQYF. The chain is built from TRBV9 and TRBJ2-3; TRBD1, the table's D call, was not compared with the DNA. CDR1 and CDR2 from the germline V gene are SGDLS and YYNGEE. The CDR3 is 22 residues long, counting both termini.

V gene TRBV29-1 combines with J gene TRBJ2-1, with 9 bases lining up with TRBD1. From germline, CDR1 is SQVTM and CDR2 ANQGSEA. This CDR3 region has 14 residues. V lost 1 base and J lost 7; bases outside the gene matches: 5. The CDR3, as DNA: TGCAGCGTTGAAGTTTGGGACAGGGAAAATGAGCAGTTCTTC. Translated: CSVEVWDRENEQFF.